These 30 T cell receptor beta chains came from one sample sequenced in a study of OX40 agonist ivuxolimab in advanced cancers. Preparation of the library involved the immunoSEQ multiplex PCR assay. TCRdb holds this immuneACCESS table with in-frame rearrangements only. Some clones are missing; in checked studies, unresolved V genes explain under half, and the rest has no known cause. For this sample the table gives under 75,000 clones, of which 81% were detected only once. The ten top clones hold 0.95% to 1.1% of the sample. The sample in question was CD4+ or CD8+ T cells sorted from blood, obtained in a trial of the OX40 agonist ivuxolimab. These receptors came from an adult with an advanced solid tumor such as melanoma, head and neck, liver or kidney cancer.

The rearrangement joins TRBV6-5 to TRBJ1-6; D is possibly TRBD1 (6 bases). Germline CDR1 is MNHEY and CDR2 is SVGAGI. The CDR3 length is 15 residues. The germline V and J ends were trimmed by 8 bases and 6 bases, with 17 bases remaining between them. Written as DNA, the CDR3 is TGTGCCAGCCTGGGAGGGGGGGGTATTAATTCACCCCTCCACTTT. Protein: CASLGGGGINSPLHF.

This chain joins TRBV19 and TRBJ1-5; 10 bases align to TRBD1. CDR1 is LNHDA and CDR2 is SQIVND in the germline V gene (reference sequence). V trimming: 10 bases; J trimming: 5 bases; junction bases outside the gene matches: 11. This CDR3 is built from 15 residues. The CDR3 reads CATDRGLNGDQPQHF. The CDR3 DNA is TGTGCCACAGACAGGGGGCTCAATGGGGATCAGCCCCAGCATTTT.

The rearrangement links TRBV12-1 to TRBJ2-1. TRBV12-1 is listed as a pseudogene. The CDR3 runs 14 residues. The DNA of the CDR3 is TGTGCCAGCAGATTCGTTCCAGAGAACAATGAGCAGTTCTTC. The encoded protein is CASRFVPENNEQFF.

This chain connects TRBV9 to TRBJ1-6; D is unclear. The ends were cut back, 0 bases at V and 5 bases at J, with 3 bases in the middle. The CDR3 consists of 13 residues. Germline lookup yields CDR1 SGDLS and CDR2 YYNGEE. CDR3 residues: CASSVGDNSPLHF. DNA of the CDR3: TGTGCCAGCAGCGTAGGTGATAATTCACCCCTCCACTTT.

The rearrangement joins TRBV4-1 to TRBJ1-2, with a tentative D call TRBD1 (6 bases). The CDR3 spans 15 residues. Germline lookup yields CDR1 MGHRA and CDR2 YSYEKL. V was cut by 1 base and J by 3 bases, with 12 bases left in between. The CDR3: CASSQGGAGHYGYTF. CDR3 DNA: TGCGCCAGCAGCCAAGGGGGGGCAGGGCACTATGGCTACACCTTC.

This clone was observed a handful of times. V and J are TRBV2 and TRBJ1-1; D call uncertain. V was trimmed by 2 bases and J by 1 base, leaving 5 bases between them. The CDR3 runs 13 residues. The germline V gene encodes CDR1 SNHLY and CDR2 FYNNEI. Here the CDR3 reads CASSELENTEAFF. CDR3 nucleotides: TGTGCCAGCAGTGAACTGGAGAACACTGAAGCTTTCTTT. The entire variable domain, with the rest obtained from reference TRBV2 and TRBJ1-1, is as follows: EPEVTQTPSHQVTQMGQEVILRCVPISNHLYFYWYRQILGQKVEFLVSFYNNEISEKSEIFDDQFSVERPDGSNFTLKIRSTKLEDSAMYFCASSELENTEAFFGQGTRLTVV.

This chain uses TRBV5-6 with TRBJ1-5; weak D call: TRBD1 (6 bases). V lost 4 bases to trimming and J lost 3 bases, with 14 bases between them. The CDR3 runs to 15 residues. Germline assignment: CDR1 SGHDT and CDR2 YYEEEE. CDR3 sequence: CASSRDGGLNQPQHF. CDR3 DNA sequence: TGTGCCAGCAGCCGGGACGGGGGGCTCAATCAGCCCCAGCATTTT.

V and J are TRBV18 and TRBJ1-1; D call uncertain. This CDR3 is 15 amino acids long. Trimming removed 3 bases from V and 1 base from J, with 12 bases in between. Germline CDR1 reads KGHSH; CDR2 reads LQKENI. Written as DNA, the CDR3 is TGTGCCAGCTCACCTCCCCGCAGACAGAACACTGAAGCTTTCTTT. It translates to CASSPPRRQNTEAFF. The entire variable domain, with the rest obtained from reference TRBV18 and TRBJ1-1, is as follows: NAGVMQNPRHLVRRRGQEARLRCSPMKGHSHVYWYRQLPEEGLKFMVYLQKENIIDESGMPKERFSAEFPKEGPSILRIQQVVRGDSAAYFCASSPPRRQNTEAFFGQGTRLTVV.

This clone was found once. The chain employs TRBV11-2 and TRBJ1-1; D call uncertain. The CDR3 runs 12 residues. V was shortened by 2 bases and J by 8 bases, with 9 bases between the two germline ends. CDR1 and CDR2 from the germline V gene are SGHAT and FQNNGV. The CDR3 region is CASSLYLQEAFF. The CDR3 DNA reads TGTGCCAGCAGCTTATATCTACAGGAAGCTTTCTTT.

V usage is TRBV6-1 and J usage is TRBJ1-5; no firm D call. The CDR3 runs 13 residues. The ends were cut back, 7 bases at V and 4 bases at J, with 11 bases in the middle. In germline, CDR1 is MNHNS, CDR2 SASEGT. CDR3 in DNA: TGTGCCAGCAACTTACAGTATAATCAGCCCCAGCATTTT. Protein sequence: CASNLQYNQPQHF.

The chain combines TRBV5-6 with TRBJ2-7; D is undetermined. CDR1 is SGHDT and CDR2 is YYEEEE in the germline V gene. V was clipped by 8 bases and J by 2 bases, with 20 bases between them. The CDR3 contains 15 residues. The CDR3 DNA reads TGTGCCAGTAACAGCTTTCGGCACAAGACCTACGAGCAGTACTTC. Protein: CASNSFRHKTYEQYF.

This chain connects TRBV6-5 to TRBJ1-2; 7 bases map to TRBD1. CDR3 length: 13 amino acids. The V gene end was trimmed by 6 bases and the J gene end by 3 bases; junction bases not matched to a gene: 4. Germline values: CDR1 MNHEY, CDR2 SVGAGI. DNA of the CDR3: TGTGCCAGCAGCCTCCAGGGGGACTATGGCTACACCTTC. As protein: CASSLQGDYGYTF.

The chain is built from TRBV18 and TRBJ2-7, with D perhaps matching TRBD2 (6 bases). V was shortened by 0 bases and J by 6 bases, with 18 bases between the two germline ends. Germline V gene data show CDR1 as KGHSH and CDR2 as LQKENI. The CDR3 loop spans 16 amino acids. CDR3 sequence (DNA): TGTGCCAGCTCACCACCATCCGGGACTGTAACCTCCGAGCAGTACTTC. Translation gives CASSPPSGTVTSEQYF.

The J gene is TRBJ2-5, the V gene TRBV5-3; D is possibly TRBD2 (6 bases). TRBV5-3 is an open reading frame, and its role is uncertain. With 4 bases removed from V and 4 bases from J, the gap between germline ends came to 26 bases. CDR3 size: 18 residues. The CDR3 region has the DNA TGTGCCAGAAGCCTTCCCTCTCGGGGGTCTCCCGGGGGAGAGACCCAGTACTTC. Its protein product is CARSLPSRGSPGGETQYF.

This chain links TRBV14 with TRBJ1-1; D unresolved. The CDR3 has 13 amino acids. Germline V CDR1 and CDR2: SGHDN, FVKESK. Deletions cut 0 bases from V and 7 bases from J, with 9 bases between. The CDR3 reads CASSQDLVGEAFF. CDR3 DNA: TGTGCCAGCAGCCAAGATCTCGTGGGTGAAGCTTTCTTT.

This clone has only one observation. The gene calls are TRBV6-5 and TRBJ1-2, with a possible D match to TRBD1 (6 bases). This CDR3 spans 12 amino acids. Germline lookup yields CDR1 MNHEY and CDR2 SVGAGI. Trimming cost V 8 bases and J 4 bases, with 11 bases left between them. Written as DNA, the CDR3 is TGTGCCAGCGGCGCGACAGGCTATGGCTACACCTTC. It specifies CASGATGYGYTF.

V usage is TRBV6-1 and J usage is TRBJ1-1; 12 positions match TRBD1. This CDR3 region has 14 residues. CDR1 and CDR2 (germline): MNHNS, SASEGT. The V and J ends lost 6 bases and 5 bases, in that order; junction bases with no gene match: 4. In DNA form, the CDR3 reads TGTGCCAGCAGCGGGGACAGGGGGCGAACTGAAGCTTTCTTT. Translating gives CASSGDRGRTEAFF.

The chain employs TRBV7-3 and TRBJ2-3; 7 positions match TRBD2. CDR1 is SGHTA and CDR2 is FQGTGA in the germline V gene. Germline trimming cut 2 bases from V and 2 bases from J; bases unmatched to any gene: 4. CDR3 length: 15 amino acids. CDR3 amino acids: CASSLEGLSTDTQYF. The CDR3 bases are TGTGCCAGCAGCTTAGAGGGACTATCCACAGATACGCAGTATTTT.

This chain connects TRBV6-1 to TRBJ1-1, with D hard to call. The CDR3 sequence is 12 residues long. Germline-derived CDR1 and CDR2 are MNHNS and SASEGT. The V end lost 5 bases, the J end lost 5 bases, and 9 bases lay between the germline ends. The CDR3 sequence: CASSPSGTEAFF. The DNA of the CDR3 is TGTGCCAGCAGTCCAAGCGGTACTGAAGCTTTCTTT.

By share of the sample, this clone is medium-sized. The CDR3 region is CASSLSAYEQYF. The CDR3, as DNA: TGTGCCAGCAGCTTATCTGCCTACGAGCAGTACTTC. The rearrangement joins TRBV7-2 to TRBJ2-7; D gene unclear. Trimming removed 2 bases from V and 2 bases from J, with 4 bases in between. The germline CDR1 and CDR2 sequences are SGHTA and FQGNSA. This CDR3 comprises 12 residues. The full variable domain, with the rest looked up from reference TRBV7-2 and TRBJ2-7, is GAGVSQSPSNKVTEKGKDVELRCDPISGHTALYWYRQSLGQGLEFLIYFQGNSAPDKSGLPSDRFSAERTGGSVSTLTIQRTQQEDSAVYLCASSLSAYEQYFGPGTRLTVT.

The J gene is TRBJ2-3, the V gene TRBV11-2, with 12 bases aligning to TRBD2. The V segment lost 5 bases and the J segment 6 bases; nucleotides outside the gene matches: 6. The CDR3 has 15 amino acids. Germline-derived CDR1 and CDR2 are SGHAT and FQNNGV. The DNA of the CDR3 is TGTGCCAGCAGCCCTAGCGGGGGGGCTTTCGATACGCAGTATTTT. This sequence encodes CASSPSGGAFDTQYF.

The chain employs TRBV6-1 and TRBJ2-7; perhaps TRBD1 as D (6 bases). The V and J ends lost 6 bases and 2 bases respectively, with 17 bases between them. Germline assignment: CDR1 MNHNS and CDR2 SASEGT. The CDR3 loop spans 15 amino acids. The CDR3 coding sequence is TGTGCCAGCAGCCGCGGACCGGACAGTACCTACGAGCAGTACTTC. Its protein is CASSRGPDSTYEQYF.

The J gene is TRBJ1-6, the V gene TRBV19, with TRBD1 as a possible D gene (5 bases). Trimming shortened V by 3 bases and J by 10 bases, and 19 bases separated the two germline ends. The CDR3 is 16 amino acids. Per the germline V gene, CDR1 is LNHDA and CDR2 is SQIVND (reference sequence). CDR3 nucleotide sequence: TGTGCCAGTAGTATTTCAAGGTCCAGGGAAGGATCACCCCTCCACTTT. Residues: CASSISRSREGSPLHF.

The rearrangement links TRBV30 to TRBJ2-2, with D unclear. V was clipped by 3 bases and J by 3 bases, with 14 bases between them. The CDR3 runs 15 residues. Germline assignment: CDR1 GTSNPN and CDR2 SVGIG (reference sequence). DNA for the CDR3: TGTGCCTGGAGCTACGACATTGGGGACACCGGGGAGCTGTTTTTT. Encoded protein: CAWSYDIGDTGELFF.

This clone has just a few counts. The rearrangement links TRBV28 to TRBJ1-1; no clear D gene. Germline lookup yields CDR1 MDHEN and CDR2 SYDVKM. The CDR3 runs to 13 residues. Trimming left V 3 bases short and J 8 bases short, with 13 bases between. CDR3 loop: CASSFRASKEAFF. The CDR3 nucleotides read TGTGCCAGCAGTTTTCGCGCGAGCAAAGAAGCTTTCTTT.

The CDR3 DNA is TGTGCCAGCAGCTTAAAAATCACTGAAGCTTTCTTT. It translates to CASSLKITEAFF. The chain has TRBV11-2 and TRBJ1-1; D unresolved. Germline CDR1 and CDR2: SGHAT and FQNNGV. The length of the CDR3 is 12 residues. V was pared by 2 bases and J by 4 bases, with 5 bases between.

V is TRBV7-8 and J is TRBJ1-3; 8 bases match TRBD1. This CDR3 is built from 18 residues. V dropped 0 bases and J dropped 0; count of bases not matched to a gene: 7. CDR1 and CDR2 (germline): SGHVS, FQNEAQ. The CDR3 is CASSLAVSGGSSGNTIYF. CDR3 nucleotides: TGTGCCAGCAGCTTAGCGGTGTCAGGGGGCTCCTCTGGAAACACCATATATTTT.

This chain links TRBV2 with TRBJ2-5, with 7 positions matching TRBD1. The CDR3 contains 14 residues. The germline gives CDR1 SNHLY, CDR2 FYNNEI. V dropped 7 bases and J dropped 2; count of bases not matched to a gene: 7. The CDR3 DNA reads TGTGCCAGCACTCGGACAGGCCAACAAGAGACCCAGTACTTC. Translation: CASTRTGQQETQYF.

This sequence joins TRBV12-5 and TRBJ1-2, with D unclear. Per germline, CDR1 LGHNT and CDR2 FRNRAP. V shed 3 bases and J shed 7 bases, with 18 bases lying between them. This CDR3 contains 15 residues. CDR3 nucleotides: TGTGCTAGTGGTTTCCTCTCAGAGCCAGGTGGTGGCTACACCTTC. Protein product: CASGFLSEPGGGYTF.

This chain uses TRBV6-1 with TRBJ1-5, with 8 bases fitting TRBD1. The germline CDR1 and CDR2 sequences are MNHNS and SASEGT. With V trimmed by 5 bases and J by 7 bases, 7 bases remained unmatched. The CDR3 sequence is 14 residues long. Written as DNA, the CDR3 is TGTGCCAGCAGTAACACAGGGGGTGGACAGCCCCAGCATTTT. The encoded protein is CASSNTGGGQPQHF.